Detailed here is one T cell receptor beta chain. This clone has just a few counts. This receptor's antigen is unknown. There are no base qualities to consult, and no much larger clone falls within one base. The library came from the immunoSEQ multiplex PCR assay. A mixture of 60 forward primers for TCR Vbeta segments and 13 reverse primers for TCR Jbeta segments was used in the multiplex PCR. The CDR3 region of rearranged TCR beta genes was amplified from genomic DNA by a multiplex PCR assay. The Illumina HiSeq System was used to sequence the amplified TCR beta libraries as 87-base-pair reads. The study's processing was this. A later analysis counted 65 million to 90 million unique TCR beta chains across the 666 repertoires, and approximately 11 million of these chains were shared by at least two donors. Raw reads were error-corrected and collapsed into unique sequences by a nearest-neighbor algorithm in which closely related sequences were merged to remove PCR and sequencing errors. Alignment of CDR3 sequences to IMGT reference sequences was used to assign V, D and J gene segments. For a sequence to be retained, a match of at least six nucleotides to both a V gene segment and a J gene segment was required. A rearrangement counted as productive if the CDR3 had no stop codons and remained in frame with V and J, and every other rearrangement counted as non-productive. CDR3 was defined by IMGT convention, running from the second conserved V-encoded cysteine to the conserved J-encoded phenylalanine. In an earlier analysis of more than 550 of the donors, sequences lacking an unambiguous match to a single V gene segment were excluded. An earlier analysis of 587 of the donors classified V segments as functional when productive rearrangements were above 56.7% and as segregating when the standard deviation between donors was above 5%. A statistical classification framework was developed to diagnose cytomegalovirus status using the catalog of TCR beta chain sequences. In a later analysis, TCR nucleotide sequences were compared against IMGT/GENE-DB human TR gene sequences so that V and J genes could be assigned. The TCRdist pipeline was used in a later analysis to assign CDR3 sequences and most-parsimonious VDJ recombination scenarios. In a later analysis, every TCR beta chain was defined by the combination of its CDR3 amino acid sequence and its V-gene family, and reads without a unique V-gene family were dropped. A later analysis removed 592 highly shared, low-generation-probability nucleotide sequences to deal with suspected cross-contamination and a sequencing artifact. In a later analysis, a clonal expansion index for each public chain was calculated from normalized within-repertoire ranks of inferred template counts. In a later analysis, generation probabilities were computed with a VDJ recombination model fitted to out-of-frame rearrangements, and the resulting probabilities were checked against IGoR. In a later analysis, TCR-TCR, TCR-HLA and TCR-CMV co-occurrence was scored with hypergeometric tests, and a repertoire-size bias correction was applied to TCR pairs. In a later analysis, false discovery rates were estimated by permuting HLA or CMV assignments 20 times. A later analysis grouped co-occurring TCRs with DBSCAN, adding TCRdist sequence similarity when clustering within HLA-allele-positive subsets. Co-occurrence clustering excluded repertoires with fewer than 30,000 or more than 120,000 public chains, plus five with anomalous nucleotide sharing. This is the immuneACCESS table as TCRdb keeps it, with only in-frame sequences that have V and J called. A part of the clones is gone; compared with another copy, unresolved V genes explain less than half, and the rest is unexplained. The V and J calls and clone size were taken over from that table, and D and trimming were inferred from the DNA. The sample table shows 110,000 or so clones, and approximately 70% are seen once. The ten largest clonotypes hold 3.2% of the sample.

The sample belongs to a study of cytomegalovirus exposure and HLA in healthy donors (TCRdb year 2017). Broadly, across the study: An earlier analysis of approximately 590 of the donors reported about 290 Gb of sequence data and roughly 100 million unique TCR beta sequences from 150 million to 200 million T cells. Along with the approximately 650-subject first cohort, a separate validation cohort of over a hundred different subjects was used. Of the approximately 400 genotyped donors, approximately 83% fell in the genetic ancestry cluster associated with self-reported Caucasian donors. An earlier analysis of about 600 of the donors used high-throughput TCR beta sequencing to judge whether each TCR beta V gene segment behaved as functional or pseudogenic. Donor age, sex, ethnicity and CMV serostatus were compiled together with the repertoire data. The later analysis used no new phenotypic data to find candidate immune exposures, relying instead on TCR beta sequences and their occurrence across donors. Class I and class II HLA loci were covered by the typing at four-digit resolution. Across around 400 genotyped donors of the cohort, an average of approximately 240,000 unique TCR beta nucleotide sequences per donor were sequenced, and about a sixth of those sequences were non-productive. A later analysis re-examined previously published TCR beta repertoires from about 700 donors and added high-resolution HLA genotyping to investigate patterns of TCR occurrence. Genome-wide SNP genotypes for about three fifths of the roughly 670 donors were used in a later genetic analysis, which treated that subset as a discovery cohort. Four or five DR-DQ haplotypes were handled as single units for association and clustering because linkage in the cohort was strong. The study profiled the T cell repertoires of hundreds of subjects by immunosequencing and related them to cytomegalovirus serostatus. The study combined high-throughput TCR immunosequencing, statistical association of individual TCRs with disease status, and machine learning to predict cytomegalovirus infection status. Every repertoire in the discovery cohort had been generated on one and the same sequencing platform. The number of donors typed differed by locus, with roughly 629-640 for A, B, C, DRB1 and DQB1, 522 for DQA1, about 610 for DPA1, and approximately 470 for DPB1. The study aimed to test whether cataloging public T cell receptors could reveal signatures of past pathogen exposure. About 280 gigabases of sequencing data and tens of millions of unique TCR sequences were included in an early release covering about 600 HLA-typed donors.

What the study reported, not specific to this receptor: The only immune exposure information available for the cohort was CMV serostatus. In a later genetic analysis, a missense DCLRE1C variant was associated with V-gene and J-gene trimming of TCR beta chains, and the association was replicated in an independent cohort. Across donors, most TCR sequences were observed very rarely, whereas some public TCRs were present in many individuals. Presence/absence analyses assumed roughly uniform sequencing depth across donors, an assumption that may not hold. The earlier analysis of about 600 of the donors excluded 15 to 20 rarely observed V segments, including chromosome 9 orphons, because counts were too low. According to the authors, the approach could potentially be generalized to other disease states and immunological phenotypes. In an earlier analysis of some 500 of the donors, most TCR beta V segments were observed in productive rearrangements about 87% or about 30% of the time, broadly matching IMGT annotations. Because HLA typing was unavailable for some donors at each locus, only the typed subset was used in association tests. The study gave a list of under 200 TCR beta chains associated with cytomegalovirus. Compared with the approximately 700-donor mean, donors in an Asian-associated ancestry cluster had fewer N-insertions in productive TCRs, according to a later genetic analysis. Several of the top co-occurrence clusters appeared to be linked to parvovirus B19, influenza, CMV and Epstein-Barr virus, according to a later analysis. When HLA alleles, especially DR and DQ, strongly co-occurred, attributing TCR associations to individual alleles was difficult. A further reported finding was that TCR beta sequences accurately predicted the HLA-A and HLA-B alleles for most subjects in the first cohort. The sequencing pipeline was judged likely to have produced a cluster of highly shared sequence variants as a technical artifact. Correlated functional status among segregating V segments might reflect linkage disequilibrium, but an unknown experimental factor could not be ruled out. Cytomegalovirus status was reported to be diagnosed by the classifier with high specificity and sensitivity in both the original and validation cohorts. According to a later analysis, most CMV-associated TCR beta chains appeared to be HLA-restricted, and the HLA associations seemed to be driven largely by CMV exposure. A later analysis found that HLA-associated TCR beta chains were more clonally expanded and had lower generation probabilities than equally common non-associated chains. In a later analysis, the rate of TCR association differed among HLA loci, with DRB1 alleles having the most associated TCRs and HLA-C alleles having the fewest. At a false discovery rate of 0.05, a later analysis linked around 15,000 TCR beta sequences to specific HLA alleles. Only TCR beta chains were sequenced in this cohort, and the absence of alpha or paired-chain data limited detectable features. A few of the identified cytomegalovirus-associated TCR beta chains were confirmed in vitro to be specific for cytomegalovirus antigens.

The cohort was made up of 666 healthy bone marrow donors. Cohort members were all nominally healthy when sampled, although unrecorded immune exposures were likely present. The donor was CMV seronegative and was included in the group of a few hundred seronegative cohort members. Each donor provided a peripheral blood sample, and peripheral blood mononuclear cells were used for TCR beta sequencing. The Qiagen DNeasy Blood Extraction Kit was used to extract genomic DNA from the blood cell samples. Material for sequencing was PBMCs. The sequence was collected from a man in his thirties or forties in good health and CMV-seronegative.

For the CDR3, the sequence is CATSRLGQGEETQYF. The nucleotide sequence reads as follows: TGTGCCACCAGCAGACTTGGACAGGGAGAAGAGACCCAGTACTTC. This chain joins TRBV15 to TRBJ2-5, and 8 junction bases match TRBD1. Germline trimming amounts to 2 bases on V and 3 bases on J, with 5 as the count of junction bases outside the gene matches. The CDR3 numbers 15 residues from cysteine through phenylalanine. CDR3 DNA is the only sequence kept; it has 45 bases, read in frame from the first base. CDR1 LNHNV and CDR2 YYDKDF are derived from the germline V gene (reference sequence).